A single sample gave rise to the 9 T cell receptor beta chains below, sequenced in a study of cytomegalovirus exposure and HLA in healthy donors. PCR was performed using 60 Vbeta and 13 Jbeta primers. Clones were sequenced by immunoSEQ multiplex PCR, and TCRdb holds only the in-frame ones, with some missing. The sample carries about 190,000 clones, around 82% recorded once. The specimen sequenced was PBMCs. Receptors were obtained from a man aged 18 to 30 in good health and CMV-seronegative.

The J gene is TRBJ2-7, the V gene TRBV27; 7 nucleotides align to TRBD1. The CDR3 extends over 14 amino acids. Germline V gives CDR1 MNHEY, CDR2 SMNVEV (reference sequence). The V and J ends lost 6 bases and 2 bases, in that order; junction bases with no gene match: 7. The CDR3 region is CASRRQGSTYEQYF. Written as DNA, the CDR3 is TGTGCCAGCAGAAGACAGGGATCCACCTACGAGCAGTACTTC.

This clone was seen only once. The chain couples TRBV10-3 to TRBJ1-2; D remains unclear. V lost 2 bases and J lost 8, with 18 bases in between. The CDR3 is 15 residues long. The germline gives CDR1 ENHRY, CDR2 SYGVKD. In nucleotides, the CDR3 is TGTGCCATCAGTGAGCGCGTCACAAGAGACTCGGGCTACACCTTC. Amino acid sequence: CAISERVTRDSGYTF.

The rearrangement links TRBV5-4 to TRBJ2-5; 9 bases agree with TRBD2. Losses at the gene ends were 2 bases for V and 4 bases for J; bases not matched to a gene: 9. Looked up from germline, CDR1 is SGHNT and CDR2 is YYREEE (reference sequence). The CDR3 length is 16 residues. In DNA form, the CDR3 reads TGTGCCAGCAGCTTTAGCGGGAGTTTTGATGGAGAGACCCAGTACTTC. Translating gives CASSFSGSFDGETQYF.

The CDR3 protein is CASSFIQTGDSPLHF. The CDR3 DNA follows: TGTGCCAGCAGTTTTATTCAGACAGGGGATTCACCCCTCCACTTT. The chain is built from TRBV27 and TRBJ1-6; TRBD1 agrees at 8 bases. Trimming cost V 3 bases and J 8 bases; bases outside gene matches: 6. The CDR3 sequence is 15 residues long. Germline-derived CDR1 and CDR2 are MNHEY and SMNVEV (reference sequence).

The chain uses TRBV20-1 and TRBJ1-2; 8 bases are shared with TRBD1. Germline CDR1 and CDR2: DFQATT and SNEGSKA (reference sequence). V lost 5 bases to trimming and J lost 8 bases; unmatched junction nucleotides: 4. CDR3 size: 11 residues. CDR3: CSAAGGRGYTF. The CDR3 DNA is TGCAGTGCTGCAGGGGGCAGGGGCTACACCTTC.

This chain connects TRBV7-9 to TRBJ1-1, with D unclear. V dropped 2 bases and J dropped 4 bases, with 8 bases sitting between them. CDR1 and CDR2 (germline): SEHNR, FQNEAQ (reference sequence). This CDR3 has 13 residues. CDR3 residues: CASSLWAGTEAFF. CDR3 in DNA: TGTGCCAGCAGCTTATGGGCGGGCACTGAAGCTTTCTTT.

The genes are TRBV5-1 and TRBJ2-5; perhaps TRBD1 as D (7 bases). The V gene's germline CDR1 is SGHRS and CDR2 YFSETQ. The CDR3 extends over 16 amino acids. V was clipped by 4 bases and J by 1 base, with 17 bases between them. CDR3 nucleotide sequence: TGCGCCAGCAGCCCGCGGACAGGAGGGATCCAAGAGACCCAGTACTTC. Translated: CASSPRTGGIQETQYF.

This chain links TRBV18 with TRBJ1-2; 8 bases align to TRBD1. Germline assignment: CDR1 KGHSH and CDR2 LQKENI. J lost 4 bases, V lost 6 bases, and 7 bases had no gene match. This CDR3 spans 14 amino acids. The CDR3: CASSDGQGSYGYTF. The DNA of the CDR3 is TGTGCCAGCTCCGACGGACAGGGTAGCTATGGCTACACCTTC. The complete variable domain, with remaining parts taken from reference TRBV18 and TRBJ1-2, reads NAGVMQNPRHLVRRRGQEARLRCSPMKGHSHVYWYRQLPEEGLKFMVYLQKENIIDESGMPKERFSAEFPKEGPSILRIQQVVRGDSAAYFCASSDGQGSYGYTFGSGTRLTVV.

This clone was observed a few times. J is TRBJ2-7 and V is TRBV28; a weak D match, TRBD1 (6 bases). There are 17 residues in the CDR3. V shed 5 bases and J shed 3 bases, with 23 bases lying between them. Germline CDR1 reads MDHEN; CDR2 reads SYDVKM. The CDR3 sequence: CASSPLIQTGTHYEQYF. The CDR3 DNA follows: TGTGCCAGCAGTCCCCTGATACAGACCGGGACACACTACGAGCAGTACTTC.